Below are 4 T cell receptor beta chains sequenced from a single sample in a study of cytomegalovirus exposure and HLA in healthy donors. Sequenced by immunoSEQ multiplex PCR; TCRdb stores in-frame clones only, minus some. The profile shows more than 200,000 clones, roughly 84% of them singletons. Sequencing was carried out using PBMCs. These TCRs come from a man between 18 and 29 years old in good health and CMV-seropositive.

The rearrangement joins TRBV6-6 to TRBJ1-2; tentatively, D is TRBD1 (6 bases). Trimming pared 7 bases from V and 9 bases from J, leaving 15 bases between. Germline V gene data show CDR1 as MNHNY and CDR2 as SVGAGI (reference sequence). The CDR3 spans 12 residues. As DNA, the CDR3 is TGTGCCAGCAATACCTACAGGGCCAGCTACACCTTC. Residues: CASNTYRASYTF.

The table lists this clone with a count of one. The V gene is TRBV10-3, the J gene TRBJ2-7; 9 positions match TRBD2. The CDR3 consists of 15 residues. The J segment lost 4 bases and the V segment lost 8 bases, leaving 12 bases of the junction unmatched. Per germline, CDR1 ENHRY and CDR2 SYGVKD. CDR3 sequence: CAIREGSGSMYEQYF. The CDR3 bases are TGTGCCATCCGGGAGGGTAGCGGGAGTATGTACGAGCAGTACTTC.

The V gene is TRBV27, the J gene TRBJ2-5, with TRBD1 matching 8 bases. CDR1 and CDR2 (germline): MNHEY, SMNVEV (reference sequence). J gave up 5 bases and V 4 bases, and 6 bases lay outside the gene matches. CDR3 length equals 14 residues. The CDR3 DNA reads TGTGCCAGCAGTTCGCAGGGGGCAGGGGAGACCCAGTACTTC. Protein product: CASSSQGAGETQYF.

This chain uses TRBV28 with TRBJ1-2, with 7 bases fitting TRBD1. The ends lost 5 bases at V and 1 base at J; junction bases unmatched: 10. The CDR3 has 16 amino acids. Germline CDR1 is MDHEN and CDR2 is SYDVKM. In nucleotides, the CDR3 is TGTGCCAGCAGTCGACAGGGCCTTTACCTTAACTATGGCTACACCTTC. It translates to CASSRQGLYLNYGYTF.